Below are 17 T cell receptor beta chains sequenced from a single sample in a study of human T cells and chemical hapten exposure. Indicated time point: pre-sensitization, week 0. The sample's treatment: therapeutic diphenylcyclopropenone sensitization with weekly scalp DPC. Via MiXCR, TCRdb re-called the RACE reads, giving one row per CDR3 protein. The sample consists of roughly 51,000 distinct CDR3 sequences, more than 8% of them appearing once. The sample consisted of whole blood, taken in connection with sensitization to the hapten diphenylcyclopropenone (DPC). These TCRs come from a man in his forties with alopecia areata. Some clones in this sample may be carry-over from other donors' samples.

This clonotype was detected many times. V is TRBV20-1 and J is TRBJ2-3; D assignment may be TRBD1 or TRBD2 (6 bases each). The length of the CDR3 is 15 residues. V was shortened by 4 bases and J by 2 bases, with 16 bases between the two germline ends. CDR1 DFQATT and CDR2 SNEGSKA come from the germline V gene (reference sequence). The CDR3 DNA is TGCAGTGCTATCGGAGGGGGGAAAAACACAGATACGCAGTATTTT. Residues: CSAIGGGKNTDTQYF.

The J gene is TRBJ2-7, the V gene TRBV20-1; 7 bases match TRBD1. The V gene's germline CDR1 is DFQATT and CDR2 SNEGSKA (reference sequence). V was clipped by 4 bases and J by 6 bases; unmatched bases: 9. The CDR3 is 13 residues long. For the CDR3, the DNA is TGCAGTGCTACCGACAGGGTGACGGGCGAGCAGTACTTC. Translation gives CSATDRVTGEQYF.

Ten or more counts support this clonotype. The CDR3 DNA reads as TGTGCCAGCAGCTCTATGGGGGGAGCCGGGGAGCTGTTTTTT. Its translation: CASSSMGGAGELFF. The rearrangement uses TRBV7-9 and TRBJ2-2, with D maybe TRBD2 (6 bases). The V gene's germline CDR1 is SEHNR and CDR2 FQNEAQ (reference sequence). Trimming shortened V by 4 bases and J by 6 bases, and 12 bases separated the two germline ends. The CDR3 length is 14 residues.

This clonotype was counted a few times. J is TRBJ2-3 and V is TRBV20-1; no clear D gene. This CDR3 is built from 16 residues. The V gene lost 0 bases and the J gene lost 4 bases, with 17 bases spanning the gap. The V gene's germline CDR1 is DFQATT and CDR2 SNEGSKA (reference sequence). CDR3 sequence reads: CSAREFLVGGADTQYF. The CDR3 DNA reads TGCAGTGCTAGAGAGTTCTTAGTGGGCGGCGCAGATACGCAGTATTTT.

This clonotype was detected only a few times. V is TRBV27 and J is TRBJ2-1; the match to TRBD2 covers 13 bases. J lost 9 bases, V lost 6 bases, and 8 bases had no gene match. Germline V gives CDR1 MNHEY, CDR2 SMNVEV (reference sequence). The CDR3 is 15 residues long. The CDR3 region has the DNA TGTGCCAGCAGCCTACTAGCGGGAGGGCCAACTGAGCAGTTCTTC. Its translation: CASSLLAGGPTEQFF.

This clonotype has just a few counts. The CDR3 nucleotides are TGTGCCAGCAGCCTCAACTTCGGACAGGGAAATTCGTCACCCCTCCACTTT. It yields the protein CASSLNFGQGNSSPLHF. The chain combines TRBV12-3 or TRBV12-4 with TRBJ1-6; 8 positions match TRBD1. This CDR3 has 17 residues. The V and J ends lost 6 bases and 10 bases, in that order; junction bases with no gene match: 17.

This clonotype was picked up many times. This sequence joins TRBV6-5 and TRBJ2-1; 9 bases are shared with TRBD2. Germline V CDR1 and CDR2: MNHEY, SVGAGI. Trimming cost V 5 bases and J 5 bases; bases outside gene matches: 4. This CDR3 region has 14 residues. CDR3 nucleotides: TGTGCCAGCAGTCCTAGCGGGATTCACAATGAGCAGTTCTTC. This codes for CASSPSGIHNEQFF.

This clonotype was found a few times. The chain has TRBV5-1 and TRBJ1-2; D perhaps matches TRBD1 (5 bases). The CDR3 runs to 15 residues. V was cut by 4 bases and J by 1 base, with 14 bases left in between. Per the germline V gene, CDR1 is SGHRS and CDR2 is YFSETQ. The CDR3 loop reads CASSLTASYNYGYTF. The CDR3 DNA is TGCGCCAGCAGCCTGACAGCCTCTTATAACTATGGCTACACCTTC.

This clonotype was seen ten or more times. The chain combines TRBV25-1 with TRBJ2-1; the D gene could be TRBD1 or TRBD2 (6 bases each). From germline, CDR1 is MGHDK and CDR2 SYGVNS. The V end was cut by 6 bases, the J end by 2 bases, with 11 bases between. The CDR3 extends over 14 amino acids. The CDR3 is CASREEGAYNEQFF. DNA of the CDR3: TGTGCCAGCAGAGAGGAGGGGGCCTACAATGAGCAGTTCTTC.

This clonotype has a handful of counts. V usage is TRBV29-1 and J usage is TRBJ2-1; D may correspond to TRBD1 or TRBD2 (5 bases each). Trimming took 4 bases from V and 2 from J, leaving 9 bases between them. Per the germline V gene, CDR1 is SQVTM and CDR2 is ANQGSEA. The CDR3 is made up of 13 amino acids. The CDR3 DNA reads as TGCAGCGTTGCGGGGACCACCTACAATGAGCAGTTCTTC. This gives the protein CSVAGTTYNEQFF.

The chain joins TRBV9 to TRBJ2-2, with D possibly TRBD1 on 5 matching bases. Per germline, CDR1 SGDLS and CDR2 YYNGEE. Trimming took 4 bases from V and 8 from J, leaving 15 bases between them. The CDR3 runs 14 residues. CDR3 DNA sequence: TGTGCCAGCAGCCCGACAGACCGGATGGGGGAGCTGTTTTTT. This gives the protein CASSPTDRMGELFF.

This clonotype was counted a few times. The rearrangement uses TRBV7-6 and TRBJ2-5; the D gene is possibly TRBD2 (7 bases). Trimming shortened V by 5 bases and J by 2 bases, and 24 bases separated the two germline ends. CDR1 and CDR2 (germline): SGHVS, FNYEAQ. The CDR3 is 18 amino acids. The CDR3 nucleotides are TGTGCCAGCAGCCCATTCAGGGGCGTTTTAGCGGGTCAAGAGACCCAGTACTTC. Protein sequence: CASSPFRGVLAGQETQYF.

The chain is built from TRBV28 and TRBJ2-1; D is perhaps TRBD1 or TRBD2 (6 bases each). This CDR3 is built from 14 residues. Germline V CDR1 and CDR2: MDHEN, SYDVKM. V lost 7 bases, J lost 4 bases, and 14 bases lay in between. The CDR3 protein is CASTAGGRYNEQFF. The CDR3 region has the DNA TGTGCCAGCACCGCCGGGGGCAGATACAATGAGCAGTTCTTC.

This chain joins TRBV29-1 and TRBJ1-1; D may be TRBD1 (6 bases). The CDR3 length is 12 residues. Germline V CDR1 and CDR2: SQVTM, ANQGSEA. V lost 7 bases and J 7 bases, leaving 16 bases between the germline ends. CDR3 protein: CSAILGGSEAFF. Here the CDR3 DNA reads TGCAGCGCAATTTTGGGGGGCAGTGAAGCTTTCTTT.

This chain uses TRBV29-1 with TRBJ2-3, with D hard to call. Looked up from germline, CDR1 is SQVTM and CDR2 is ANQGSEA. With 7 bases removed from V and 10 bases from J, the gap between germline ends came to 15 bases. CDR3 length equals 11 residues. CDR3 residues: CSARVSQAQYF. CDR3 DNA: TGCAGCGCTCGGGTCTCCCAAGCGCAGTATTTT.

V and J are TRBV27 and TRBJ2-2, with D possibly being TRBD2 (6 bases). The CDR3 spans 12 residues. The V gene lost 8 bases and the J gene lost 6 bases, with 10 bases spanning the gap. Per the germline V gene, CDR1 is MNHEY and CDR2 is SMNVEV (reference sequence). The CDR3 protein is CASGGLSGELFF. As DNA, the CDR3 is TGTGCCAGCGGGGGGTTATCCGGGGAGCTGTTTTTT.

This chain links TRBV6-4 with TRBJ1-2; unclear D gene. The V gene lost 8 bases and the J gene lost 2 bases, with 12 bases spanning the gap. This CDR3 has 13 amino acids. Germline V lookup: CDR1 MRHNA, CDR2 SNTAGT. CDR3 residues: CASPGGINYGYTF. DNA for the CDR3: TGTGCCAGCCCAGGTGGGATAAACTATGGCTACACCTTC.